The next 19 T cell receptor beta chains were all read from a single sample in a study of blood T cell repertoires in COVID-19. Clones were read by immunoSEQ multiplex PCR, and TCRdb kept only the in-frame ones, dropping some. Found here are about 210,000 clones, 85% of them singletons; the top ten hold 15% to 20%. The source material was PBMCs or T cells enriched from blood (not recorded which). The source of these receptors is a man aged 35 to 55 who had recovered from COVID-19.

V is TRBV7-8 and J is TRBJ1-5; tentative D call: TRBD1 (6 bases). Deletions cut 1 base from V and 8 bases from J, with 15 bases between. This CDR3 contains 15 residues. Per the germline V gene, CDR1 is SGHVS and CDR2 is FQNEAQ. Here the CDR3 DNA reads TGTGCCAGCAGCTTAGAGGGGGGGGGAACAGAGCCCCAGCATTTT. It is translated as CASSLEGGGTEPQHF.

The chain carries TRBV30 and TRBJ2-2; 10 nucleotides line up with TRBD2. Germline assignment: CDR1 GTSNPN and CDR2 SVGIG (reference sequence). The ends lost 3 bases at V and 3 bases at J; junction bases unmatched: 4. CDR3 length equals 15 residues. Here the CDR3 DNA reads TGTGCCTGGAGCTCGGGACTAGCGCACACCGGGGAGCTGTTTTTT. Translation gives CAWSSGLAHTGELFF.

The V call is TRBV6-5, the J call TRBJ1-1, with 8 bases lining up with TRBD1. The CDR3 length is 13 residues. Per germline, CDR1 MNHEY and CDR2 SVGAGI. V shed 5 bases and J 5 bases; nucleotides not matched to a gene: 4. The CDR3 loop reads CASSQGARTEAFF. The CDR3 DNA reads TGTGCCAGCAGTCAGGGGGCGCGGACTGAAGCTTTCTTT.

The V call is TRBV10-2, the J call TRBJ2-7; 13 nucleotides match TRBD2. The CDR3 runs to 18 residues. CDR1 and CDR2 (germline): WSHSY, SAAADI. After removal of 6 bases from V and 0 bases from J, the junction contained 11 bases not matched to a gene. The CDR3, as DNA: TGCGCCAGCAGCTCAACTAGCGGGAGGGCCAGAGGCTCCTACGAGCAGTACTTC. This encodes CASSSTSGRARGSYEQYF.

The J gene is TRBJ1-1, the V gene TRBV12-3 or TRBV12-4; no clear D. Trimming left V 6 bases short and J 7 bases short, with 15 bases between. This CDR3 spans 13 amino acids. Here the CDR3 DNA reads TGTGCCAGCAGCCGAGGTCCGCAGTATGAAGCTTTCTTT. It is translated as CASSRGPQYEAFF.

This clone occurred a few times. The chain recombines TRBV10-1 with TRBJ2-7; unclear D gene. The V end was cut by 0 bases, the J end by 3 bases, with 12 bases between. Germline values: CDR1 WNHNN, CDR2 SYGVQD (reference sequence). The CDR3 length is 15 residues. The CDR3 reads CASSESGPSFYEQYF. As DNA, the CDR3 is TGCGCCAGCAGTGAGTCTGGCCCCTCATTCTACGAGCAGTACTTC.

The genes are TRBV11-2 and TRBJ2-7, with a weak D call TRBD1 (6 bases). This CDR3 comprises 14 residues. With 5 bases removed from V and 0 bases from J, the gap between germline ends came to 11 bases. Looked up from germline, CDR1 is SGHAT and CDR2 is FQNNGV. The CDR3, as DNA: TGTGCCAGCAGCGACCCGACAGGCTCCTACGAGCAGTACTTC. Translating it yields CASSDPTGSYEQYF.

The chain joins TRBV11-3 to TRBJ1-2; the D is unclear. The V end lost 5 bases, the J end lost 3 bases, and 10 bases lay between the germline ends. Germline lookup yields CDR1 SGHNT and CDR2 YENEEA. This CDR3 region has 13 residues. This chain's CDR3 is CASSVVGDYGYTF. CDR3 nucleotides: TGTGCCAGCAGCGTCGTGGGAGACTATGGCTACACCTTC.

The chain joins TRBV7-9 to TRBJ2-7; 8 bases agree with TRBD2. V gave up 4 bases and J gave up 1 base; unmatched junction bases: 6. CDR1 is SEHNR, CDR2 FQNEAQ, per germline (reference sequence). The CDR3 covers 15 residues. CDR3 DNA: TGTGCCAGCAGCTCCCCCCGGGGGGGGTCCTACGAGCAGTACTTC. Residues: CASSSPRGGSYEQYF.

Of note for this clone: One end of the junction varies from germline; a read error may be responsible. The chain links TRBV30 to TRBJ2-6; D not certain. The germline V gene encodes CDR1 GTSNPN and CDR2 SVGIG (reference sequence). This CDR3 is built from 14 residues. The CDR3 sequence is CAHSPASEANVLTF. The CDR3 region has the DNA TGTGCCCACTCCCCCGCATCTGAGGCCAACGTCCTGACTTTC. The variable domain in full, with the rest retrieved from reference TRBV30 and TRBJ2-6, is SQTIHQWPATLVQPVGSPLSLECTVEGTSNPNLYWYRQAAGRGLQLLFYSVGIGQISSEVPQNLSASRPQDRQFILSSKKLLLSDSGFYLCAHSPASEANVLTFGAGSRLTVL.

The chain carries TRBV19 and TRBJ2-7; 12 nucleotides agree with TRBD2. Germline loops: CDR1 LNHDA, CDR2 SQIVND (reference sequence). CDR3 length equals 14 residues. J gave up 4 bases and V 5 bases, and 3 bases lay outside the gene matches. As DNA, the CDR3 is TGTGCCAGTAGTTCTGGACTAGCGGGATACGAGCAGTACTTC. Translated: CASSSGLAGYEQYF.

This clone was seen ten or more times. The CDR3 bases are TGTGCCAGCAGTGAGACTAGCGGGAGCCACAATGAGCAGTTCTTC. Its protein product is CASSETSGSHNEQFF. J is TRBJ2-1 and V is TRBV6-4; 12 nucleotides agree with TRBD2. The CDR3 covers 15 residues. Per the germline V gene, CDR1 is MRHNA and CDR2 is SNTAGT. J gave up 5 bases and V 3 bases, and 2 bases lay outside the gene matches.

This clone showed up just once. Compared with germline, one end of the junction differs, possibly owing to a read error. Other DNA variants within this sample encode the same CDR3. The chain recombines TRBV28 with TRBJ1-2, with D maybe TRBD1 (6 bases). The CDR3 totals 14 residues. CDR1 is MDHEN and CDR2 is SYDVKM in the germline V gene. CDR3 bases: TGTGCCAGCAGTAAAGGACAGAGTAACTATGGTTACACCTTC. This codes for CASSKGQSNYGYTF.

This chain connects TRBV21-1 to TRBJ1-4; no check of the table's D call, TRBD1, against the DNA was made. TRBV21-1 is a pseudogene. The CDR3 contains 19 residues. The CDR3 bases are TGTGCCAGCAGCAGATCTTTACCCGGGACAGGTCTTTCTAATGAAAAACTGTTTTTT. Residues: CASSRSLPGTGLSNEKLFF.

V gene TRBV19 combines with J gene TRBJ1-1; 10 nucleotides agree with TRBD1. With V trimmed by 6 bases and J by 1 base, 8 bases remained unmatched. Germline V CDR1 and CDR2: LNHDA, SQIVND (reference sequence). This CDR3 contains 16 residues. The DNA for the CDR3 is TGTGCCAGTAGCGCGGACAGGGGGATCGAGAACACTGAAGCTTTCTTT. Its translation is CASSADRGIENTEAFF.

Here the CDR3 reads CASSPDRGRNEKLFF. CDR3 sequence (DNA): TGTGCCAGCAGCCCCGACAGGGGGCGGAACGAAAAACTGTTTTTT. This sequence joins TRBV11-3 and TRBJ1-4; TRBD1 matches at 10 bases. The germline CDR1 and CDR2 sequences are SGHNT and YENEEA. The CDR3 has 15 amino acids. With V trimmed by 5 bases and J by 8 bases, 8 bases remained unmatched. The full variable domain, its missing parts supplied by reference TRBV11-3 and TRBJ1-4, is EAGVVQSPRYKIIEKKQPVAFWCNPISGHNTLYWYLQNLGQGPELLIRYENEEAVDDSQLPKDRFSAERLKGVDSTLKIQPAELGDSAVYLCASSPDRGRNEKLFFGSGTQLSVL.

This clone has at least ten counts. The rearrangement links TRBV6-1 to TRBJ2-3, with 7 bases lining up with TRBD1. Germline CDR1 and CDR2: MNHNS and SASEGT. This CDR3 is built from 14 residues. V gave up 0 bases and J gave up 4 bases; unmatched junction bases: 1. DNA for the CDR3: TGTGCCAGCAGTGAAGCAGGGGGCGCAGATACGCAGTATTTT. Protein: CASSEAGGADTQYF.

The CDR3 region has the DNA TGTGCCAGCACCTCGGGACAGGGAGTGTCACCCCTCCACTTT. Residues: CASTSGQGVSPLHF. The rearrangement uses TRBV28 and TRBJ1-6; 9 nucleotides line up with TRBD1. With 7 bases clipped from V and 10 bases from J, the junction kept 8 bases outside the gene matches. The germline V gene has CDR1 MDHEN and CDR2 SYDVKM. This CDR3 is 14 amino acids long.

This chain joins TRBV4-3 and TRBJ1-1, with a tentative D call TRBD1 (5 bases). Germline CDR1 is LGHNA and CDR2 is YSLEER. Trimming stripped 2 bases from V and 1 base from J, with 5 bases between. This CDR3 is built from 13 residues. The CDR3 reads CASSQTGNTEAFF. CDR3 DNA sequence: TGCGCCAGCAGCCAAACAGGGAACACTGAAGCTTTCTTT.